The clone carrying this T cell receptor (beta chain) was picked up a small number of times. The sample is drawn from a study of blood T cell repertoires in COVID-19. In the original analysis: Reference gene primers were amplified, and this amplification served to estimate nucleated cell counts. Clones were sequenced by immunoSEQ multiplex PCR, and TCRdb holds only the in-frame ones, with some missing. V and J calls and clone size are those listed in that table; D and trimming were worked out from the DNA. This table holds around 120,000 clones, 80% found once. Per germline, CDR1 LGHNA and CDR2 YNFKEQ. This CDR3 is 16 amino acids long. Between the trimmed V and J ends, which lost 1 base and 10 bases, there was a span of 17 bases.

Sequencing used peripheral blood. The rearrangement joins TRBV4-2 to TRBJ1-6; no reliable D call. This receptor was taken from a human donor in a cohort sampled during active COVID-19. The CDR3 DNA is TGTGCCAGCAGCCAAGTAGTTCGGCCTGGGCAGTCACCCCTCCACTTT. Translating it yields CASSQVVRPGQSPLHF.